The 19 T cell receptor beta chains below all came from one sample that was sequenced in a study of cytomegalovirus exposure and HLA in healthy donors. 60 Vbeta and 13 Jbeta primers were used in PCR. Assay used: immunoSEQ multiplex PCR; TCRdb lists only in-frame clones, some missing. The sample lists approximately 180,000 clones; 77% were seen once. The sequencing sample was made of PBMCs. The receptor set was obtained from a woman aged 30 to 39 in good health and CMV-seropositive.

This clone occurred a few times. The chain uses TRBV5-4 and TRBJ2-2, with D maybe TRBD2 (6 bases). The CDR3 consists of 15 residues. Germline CDR1 reads SGHNT; CDR2 reads YYREEE (reference sequence). V gave up 3 bases and J gave up 6 bases, with 15 bases separating them. CDR3 amino acids: CASSSGLVYPGELFF. CDR3 bases: TGTGCCAGCAGCTCGGGACTGGTCTACCCCGGGGAGCTGTTTTTT.

The chain is built from TRBV30 and TRBJ2-7; D is unclear. Trimming shortened V by 0 bases and J by 4 bases, and 10 bases separated the two germline ends. Germline CDR1 is GTSNPN and CDR2 is SVGIG (reference sequence). There are 13 residues in the CDR3. The CDR3 DNA sequence: TGTGCCTGGAGTGTAAACAGTGGGTACGAGCAGTACTTC. It yields the protein CAWSVNSGYEQYF.

The V call is TRBV7-8, the J call TRBJ1-1, with a tentative D call TRBD1 (5 bases). V was clipped by 5 bases and J by 0 bases, with 13 bases between them. The CDR3 spans 15 residues. Germline V gives CDR1 SGHVS, CDR2 FQNEAQ. DNA of the CDR3: TGTGCCAGCAGCCCCCGGGGGGGATTGAACACTGAAGCTTTCTTT. Translating it yields CASSPRGGLNTEAFF.

The CDR3 DNA is TGCGCCAGCAGCCCCCTAGCGGGAGTACCCAATGAGCAGTTCTTC. It codes for CASSPLAGVPNEQFF. The chain links TRBV4-1 to TRBJ2-1; 10 bases fit TRBD2. Trimming at V came to 4 bases and at J to 6 bases, leaving 6 bases not matched to a gene. The CDR3 contains 15 residues. The germline V gene has CDR1 MGHRA and CDR2 YSYEKL.

This clone was recorded only once. The chain recombines TRBV4-3 with TRBJ2-7, with D possibly being TRBD2 (6 bases). The V gene lost 3 bases and the J gene lost 1 base, with 13 bases spanning the gap. Germline CDR1 LGHNA, CDR2 YSLEER. This CDR3 comprises 15 residues. CDR3 amino acids: CASSHGRSGSYEQYF. CDR3 nucleotide sequence: TGCGCCAGCAGCCACGGACGCAGCGGGTCCTACGAGCAGTACTTC.

V gene TRBV29-1 combines with J gene TRBJ1-3, with D perhaps matching TRBD1 (6 bases). CDR1 is SQVTM, CDR2 ANQGSEA, per germline. This CDR3 is built from 17 residues. V lost 7 bases, J lost 0 bases, and 22 bases lay in between. Written as DNA, the CDR3 is TGCAGCGCCGATACAGGGCCACCAGCGAACTCTGGAAACACCATATATTTT. As protein: CSADTGPPANSGNTIYF.

This clone came up once. J is TRBJ2-7 and V is TRBV4-1, with 10 positions matching TRBD1. The CDR3 has 15 amino acids. With 2 bases clipped from V and 6 bases from J, the junction kept 7 bases outside the gene matches. The germline V gene has CDR1 MGHRA and CDR2 YSYEKL. The CDR3 is CASSQLRDRGREQYF. The CDR3 region has the DNA TGCGCCAGCAGCCAATTACGGGACAGGGGACGCGAGCAGTACTTC.

V is TRBV5-1 and J is TRBJ1-4; 7 nucleotides match TRBD1. This CDR3 is 16 amino acids long. Germline V lookup: CDR1 SGHRS, CDR2 YFSETQ. V shed 0 bases, J shed 7 bases, and the junction held 9 bases outside the gene matches. This chain's CDR3 is CASSLEEGTAGEKLFF. As DNA, the CDR3 is TGCGCCAGCAGCTTGGAAGAGGGGACAGCCGGTGAAAAACTGTTTTTT.

This chain joins TRBV7-2 and TRBJ2-1; D gene uncertain. V dropped 0 bases and J dropped 5 bases, with 17 bases sitting between them. Germline-derived CDR1 and CDR2 are SGHTA and FQGNSA. The CDR3 covers 17 residues. CDR3 DNA sequence: TGTGCCAGCAGCTTAGCGCTTCTGGCTCCCATGGACAATGAGCAGTTCTTC. It codes for CASSLALLAPMDNEQFF.

This chain joins TRBV10-3 and TRBJ2-1, with TRBD1 matching 7 bases. Germline values: CDR1 ENHRY, CDR2 SYGVKD. Trimming at V came to 2 bases and at J to 10 bases, leaving 11 bases not matched to a gene. The CDR3 length is 15 residues. The CDR3 protein is CAISEQGQPNREQFF. In nucleotides, the CDR3 is TGTGCCATCAGTGAGCAGGGACAGCCGAACAGAGAGCAGTTCTTC.

V usage is TRBV21-1 and J usage is TRBJ2-1; the D segment call TRBD2 is taken from the table without a DNA check. TRBV21-1 constitutes a pseudogene. CDR3 length: 16 residues. CDR3 nucleotides: TGTGCCAGCCTAGACCCCGCAGAGCCCGTTCTGAGGGAGCAGTTCTTC. It specifies CASLDPAEPVLREQFF.

The V and J genes are TRBV30 and TRBJ2-1; D not resolved. CDR3 length: 13 residues. Per the germline V gene, CDR1 is GTSNPN and CDR2 is SVGIG (reference sequence). The V and J ends lost 3 bases and 2 bases respectively, with 8 bases between them. CDR3 sequence reads: CAWRSYAYNEQFF. Written as DNA, the CDR3 is TGTGCCTGGAGGTCCTACGCCTACAATGAGCAGTTCTTC.

CDR3 amino acids: CASSHPLYF. DNA of the CDR3: TGTGCCAGCAGCCACCCCCTGTACTTC. This rearrangement joins TRBV3-1 (or the pseudogene TRBV3-2) to TRBJ2-5; D call uncertain. CDR1 is LGHDT, CDR2 YNNKEL, per germline (reference sequence). V shed 3 bases and J shed 13 bases, with 6 bases lying between them. CDR3 size: 9 residues.

This clone came up a few times. V is TRBV5-4 and J is TRBJ2-1, with 7 bases aligning to TRBD2. This CDR3 comprises 15 residues. Germline V gene lookup returns CDR1 SGHNT and CDR2 YYREEE (reference sequence). V shed 1 base, J shed 9 bases, and the junction held 10 bases outside the gene matches. The CDR3 protein is CASSLSPGGGFEQFF. The CDR3 DNA sequence: TGTGCCAGCAGCTTGAGCCCGGGAGGTGGTTTTGAGCAGTTCTTC.

This clone was seen only a few times. This sequence joins TRBV27 and TRBJ2-1; D not certain. This CDR3 region has 16 residues. Germline V gives CDR1 MNHEY, CDR2 SMNVEV (reference sequence). Trimming shortened V by 4 bases and J by 6 bases, and 19 bases separated the two germline ends. The CDR3 region has the DNA TGTGCCAGCAGTTACTTTTCGGCTAGTCGTGGCAATGAGCAGTTCTTC. It translates to CASSYFSASRGNEQFF.

This rearrangement joins TRBV12-5 to TRBJ2-4; the D gene is possibly TRBD1 (5 bases). CDR1 LGHNT and CDR2 FRNRAP come from the germline V gene. With 1 base removed from V and 8 bases from J, the gap between germline ends came to 12 bases. The CDR3 consists of 14 residues. The CDR3 region has the DNA TGTGCTAGTGGTTTGGAGGTAGGGGCGGACATTCAGTACTTC. This encodes CASGLEVGADIQYF.

Only one count was recorded for this clone. The chain links TRBV28 to TRBJ1-5; D remains ambiguous. Germline-derived CDR1 and CDR2 are MDHEN and SYDVKM. The CDR3 is 12 amino acids. V lost 5 bases and J lost 9, with 11 bases in between. In DNA, the CDR3 is TGTGCCAGCAGTCGACCGGAGGGGCCCCAGCATTTT. Its protein product is CASSRPEGPQHF.

The chain combines TRBV28 with TRBJ2-1; possible D gene TRBD2, 5 bases. Looked up from germline, CDR1 is MDHEN and CDR2 is SYDVKM. The CDR3 has 15 amino acids. V was cut by 6 bases and J by 1 base, with 13 bases left in between. DNA for the CDR3: TGTGCCAGCAGGCTTATGGGAGTTTCCTACAATGAGCAGTTCTTC. Encoded protein: CASRLMGVSYNEQFF. Complete variable domain (other parts from reference TRBV28 and TRBJ2-1): DVKVTQSSRYLVKRTGEKVFLECVQDMDHENMFWYRQDPGLGLRLIYFSYDVKMKEKGDIPEGYSVSREKKERFSLILESASTNQTSMYLCASRLMGVSYNEQFFGPGTRLTVL.

The chain joins TRBV5-4 to TRBJ1-3, with 8 bases that match TRBD1. This CDR3 spans 14 amino acids. From germline, CDR1 is SGHNT and CDR2 YYREEE (reference sequence). V lost 4 bases and J lost 4; bases outside the gene matches: 4. CDR3 in DNA: TGTGCCAGCAGCCCAGGGGGCCTAGGAAACACCATATATTTT. This codes for CASSPGGLGNTIYF.